This T cell receptor (beta chain) was recorded in a study of cytomegalovirus exposure and HLA in healthy donors (dated by TCRdb to the late 2010s). Some background on the complete study: An earlier analysis of about 560 of the donors reported approximately 300 Gb of sequence data and 90 million to 120 million unique TCR beta sequences obtained from about 170 million T cells. In a later genetic analysis, genome-wide SNP genotypes for about three fifths of the 666 donors were used, and that subset was treated as a discovery cohort. Class I and class II HLA loci were covered by the typing at four-digit resolution. Approximately 310 gigabases of sequencing data and approximately 84 million unique TCR sequences were included in an early release covering around 600 HLA-typed donors. Typing coverage varied by locus: about 629-640 donors for A, B, C, DRB1 and DQB1; more than 500 for DQA1; about 600 for DPA1; 450 to 480 for DPB1. To predict cytomegalovirus infection status, the study brought together high-throughput TCR immunosequencing, statistical association of individual TCRs with disease status, and machine learning. Along with the approximately 670-subject first cohort, a separate validation cohort of over 90 different subjects was used. Roughly 5 DR-DQ haplotypes were handled as single units for association and clustering because linkage in the cohort was strong. Donor age, sex, ethnicity and CMV serostatus were compiled alongside the repertoire data. To decide whether each TCR beta V gene segment behaved as functional or pseudogenic, an earlier analysis of fewer than 750 of the donors relied on high-throughput TCR beta sequencing. Of the 300 to 400 genotyped donors, around 81% fell in the genetic ancestry cluster associated with self-reported Caucasian donors. The study was designed to test whether signatures of past pathogen exposure could be identified by cataloging public T cell receptors. Rather than using new phenotypic data, the later analysis identified candidate immune exposures from TCR beta sequences and from how often those sequences occurred across donors. Every repertoire in the discovery cohort had been generated on one and the same sequencing platform. In a later analysis, previously published TCR beta repertoires from 550 to 750 donors were re-analyzed and high-resolution HLA genotyping was added so that TCR occurrence patterns could be studied. On average, roughly 240,000 unique TCR beta nucleotide sequences were sequenced per donor among a few hundred genotyped donors of the cohort, with about 17% of those sequences being non-productive. Using immunosequencing, the study profiled T cell repertoires from about 620 subjects and related those repertoires to cytomegalovirus serostatus. The paper as a whole reports these results and caveats: A later genetic analysis associated a missense DCLRE1C variant with V-gene and J-gene trimming of TCR beta chains, and an independent cohort replicated the association. Linkage disequilibrium might explain the correlated functional status among segregating V segments, but an unknown experimental factor could not be excluded. The classifier was reported to diagnose cytomegalovirus status with high specificity and sensitivity in both the original cohort and the validation cohort. Across donors, most TCR sequences were observed very rarely, whereas some public TCRs were present in many individuals. CMV serostatus was the only immune exposure information available for the cohort. Because some donors lacked HLA typing at each locus, the association tests relied only on the typed subset. A cluster of highly shared sequence variants was judged likely to be a technical artifact of the sequencing pipeline. This cohort had only TCR beta chains sequenced, and the lack of alpha or paired-chain data limited which features could be detected. A few of the identified cytomegalovirus-associated TCR beta chains were confirmed in vitro to be specific for cytomegalovirus antigens. In an earlier analysis of roughly 500 of the donors, most TCR beta V segments appeared in productive rearrangements about 87% or about 30% of the time, broadly matching IMGT annotations. It was suggested by the authors that the approach could potentially be generalized to other disease states and immunological phenotypes. In the study, some 180 TCR beta chains were listed as associated with cytomegalovirus. A further reported finding was that TCR beta sequences accurately predicted the HLA-A and HLA-B alleles for most subjects in the first cohort. A later analysis associated about 17,000 TCR beta sequences with specific HLA alleles at a false discovery rate of 0.05. A later analysis found that most CMV-associated TCR beta chains appeared HLA-restricted, with HLA associations seemingly driven largely by CMV exposure. In a later genetic analysis, fewer N-insertions in productive TCRs were reported among donors in an Asian-associated ancestry cluster than the roughly 640-donor mean. Roughly uniform sequencing depth across donors was assumed in presence/absence analyses, although this assumption may not hold. A later analysis reported that several top co-occurrence clusters appeared linked to parvovirus B19, influenza, CMV and Epstein-Barr virus. When HLA alleles, especially DR and DQ, strongly co-occurred, TCR associations were difficult to assign to individual alleles. According to a later analysis, TCR association rates differed among HLA loci, with DRB1 alleles showing the most associated TCRs and HLA-C alleles showing the fewest. Compared with equally common non-associated chains, HLA-associated TCR beta chains in a later analysis were more clonally expanded and had lower generation probabilities. The earlier analysis of 587 of the donors excluded over 15 rarely observed V segments, including chromosome 9 orphons, because counts were too low. The 87-base-pair reads could not distinguish some IMGT-functional V segments, including TRBV6-2 and TRBV6-3, so those segments were excluded.

Comments on this clone: No antigen is known for it. No base quality values were provided; no much bigger clone lies one nucleotide off.

The cohort was made up of approximately 670 healthy bone marrow donors. Cohort members were all nominally healthy when sampled, although unrecorded immune exposures were likely present. The donor was CMV seronegative and was included in the group of around 320 seronegative cohort members. Each donor provided a peripheral blood sample, and peripheral blood mononuclear cells were used for TCR beta sequencing. Genomic DNA was extracted from the blood cell samples with the Qiagen DNeasy Blood Extraction Kit. The receptor library was made with the immunoSEQ multiplex PCR assay. For the multiplex PCR, a mixture combining 60 forward primers for TCR Vbeta segments and 13 reverse primers for TCR Jbeta segments was used. Amplification of the CDR3 region of rearranged TCR beta genes was performed with a multiplex PCR assay on genomic DNA. On the Illumina HiSeq System, the amplified TCR beta libraries were sequenced as 87-base-pair reads. On the authors' methods: In a later analysis, about 80 million unique TCR beta chains were counted across the roughly 670 repertoires, and around 10 million of these chains were shared by at least two donors. To remove PCR and sequencing errors, raw reads were error-corrected and collapsed into unique sequences using a nearest-neighbor algorithm that merged closely related sequences. V, D and J gene segments were assigned by aligning CDR3 sequences to IMGT reference sequences. Each retained sequence needed at least a six-nucleotide match to both a V gene segment and a J gene segment. Rearrangements were classified as productive when the CDR3 lacked stop codons and remained in frame with V and J, and all other rearrangements were classified as non-productive. CDR3 was defined by IMGT convention, running from the second conserved V-encoded cysteine to the conserved J-encoded phenylalanine. The earlier analysis of about 590 of the donors excluded sequences that lacked an unambiguous match to a single V gene segment. In an earlier analysis of more than 500 of the donors, a V segment was called functional when productive rearrangements were above 56.7%, and segregating when the standard deviation between donors exceeded 5%. A statistical classification framework was built to diagnose cytomegalovirus status from the catalog of TCR beta chain sequences. In a later analysis, TCR nucleotide sequences were compared against IMGT/GENE-DB human TR gene sequences so that V and J genes could be assigned. Using the TCRdist pipeline, a later analysis assigned CDR3 sequences along with most-parsimonious VDJ recombination scenarios. In a later analysis, each TCR beta chain was defined by its CDR3 amino acid sequence together with its V-gene family, and reads without a unique V-gene family were excluded. In a later analysis, fewer than 600 highly shared, low-generation-probability nucleotide sequences were removed to address suspected cross-contamination and a sequencing artifact. A later analysis calculated a clonal expansion index for each public chain from normalized within-repertoire ranks of inferred template counts. In a later analysis, generation probabilities were computed using a VDJ recombination model fitted to out-of-frame rearrangements, and the results were checked against IGoR. In a later analysis, hypergeometric tests were used to score TCR-TCR, TCR-HLA and TCR-CMV co-occurrence, with a repertoire-size bias correction applied to TCR pairs. False discovery rates were estimated in a later analysis by permuting HLA or CMV assignments 20 times. In a later analysis, co-occurring TCRs were grouped with DBSCAN, and TCRdist sequence similarity was added when clustering was performed within HLA-allele-positive subsets. For co-occurrence clustering, repertoires with fewer than 30,000 or more than 120,000 public chains were excluded, along with several repertoires with anomalous nucleotide sharing. The table comes from immuneACCESS by way of TCRdb, which keeps in-frame sequences with V and J called. Part of the clones is missing from these tables; in studies checked, under half for an unresolved V gene and the rest for unknown reasons. That table furnishes V, J and clone size, whereas the DNA furnished D and trimming. Recorded for this sample are nearly 200,000 clones; 87% of them occurred a single time. The ten largest make up around 1.4% of the sample.

The CDR3 runs 13 residues from the cysteine to the phenylalanine. The DNA shown is the 39-base CDR3, in frame from base 1. V loses 1 base, J loses 4 bases, and the germline ends lie 10 bases apart. CDR1 and CDR2 were assigned from the germline V gene (reference sequence) as GTSNPN and SVGIG. The source material was PBMCs. Recombination connected TRBV30 to TRBJ1-2, and perhaps TRBD1 as D gene, on 5 matching bases. This receptor was obtained from a man younger than 40 in good health and CMV-seronegative. The CDR3 here reads CAWSGDRPYGYTF. The bases are TGTGCCTGGAGTGGAGACAGACCCTATGGCTACACCTTC.